This T cell receptor beta chain emerged from a study of lung T cells in sarcoidosis with Löfgren's syndrome. Regarding the study as a whole: Versus controls, Löfgren's syndrome patients reportedly showed TRAV12-1 and TRBV2 as most expanded. Shared TRAV12-1 and TRBV2 CDR3 motifs were reported across several patients. Recognition of an unidentified sarcoidosis antigen was only suggested.

This clonotype was counted only a few times. The antigen remains undetermined. This may come from a read error, since a much larger clone is one base off. Germline loops: CDR1 SQVTM, CDR2 ANQGSEA. This CDR3 is 16 amino acids long. MiXCR, applied by TCRdb to the reads, yields one record per CDR3 protein. The table lists some 2,900 distinct CDR3 sequences, roughly 27% of them singletons. The TCR sequence derives from a human donor with sarcoidosis (Löfgren's syndrome or another form), or a control subject (not recorded which). The chain recombines TRBV29-1 with TRBJ2-1, with 8 bases identical to TRBD1. The sequenced material came from CD4+ T cells from bronchoalveolar lavage. The CDR3 DNA sequence: TGCGGCGTAGGACAGGGCGCGGGGCGGGGTTTCAATGAGCAGTTCTTC. This sequence encodes CGVGQGAGRGFNEQFF.